The 10 T cell receptor beta chains given below trace back to one sample, sequenced in a study of relationships among human T cell subsets. TCR alpha and beta CDR3s were amplified from mRNA by semiquantitative ARM-PCR. Exponential amplification used communal superprimers after tagged nested gene-specific primers in ARM-PCR. TCRdb re-called the multiplex PCR reads with MiXCR, one entry per CDR3 protein. This sample yields over 7,000 distinct CDR3 sequences, of which almost 70% are seen a single time; approximately 51% belongs to the top ten. Naive plus transitional T cells were isolated with anti-CD45RA microbeads from pooled CD4+ and CD8+ T cells. The specimen sequenced was naive and transitional (CD45RA+) T cells sorted from blood. The receptors were sampled from a man aged 35-49 years in good health.

The genes are TRBV20-1 and TRBJ2-1; D tentatively reads TRBD1 or TRBD2 (5 bases each). The germline V and J ends were trimmed by 0 bases and 5 bases, with 8 bases remaining between them. CDR1 and CDR2 from the germline V gene are DFQATT and SNEGSKA (reference sequence). This CDR3 spans 13 amino acids. CDR3 nucleotides: TGCAGTGCTAGAGATCTGGGGGACAATGAGCAGTTCTTC. As protein: CSARDLGDNEQFF.

Points on this clonotype: Because the CDR3's place on the DNA is in doubt, the DNA is left out and the CDR3 is given as listed by TCRdb. J is TRBJ1-2 and V is TRBV7-3; the D call TRBD1 from the table was never checked on the DNA. The CDR3 comprises 13 residues, both ends counted. Germline V CDR1 and CDR2: SGHTA, FQGTGA. CDR3 sequence reads: CASSFGQGDGYTF.

The chain couples TRBV25-1 to TRBJ2-1; D not resolved. The CDR3 has 12 amino acids. The germline V gene has CDR1 MGHDK and CDR2 SYGVNS. The V gene lost 5 bases and the J gene lost 8 bases, with 10 bases spanning the gap. CDR3 protein: CASSSSGDEQFF. CDR3 bases: TGTGCCAGCAGTTCCTCCGGAGATGAGCAGTTCTTC.

This chain links TRBV5-1 with TRBJ1-5; D perhaps matches TRBD1 (5 bases). The CDR3 contains 15 residues. Trimming cost V 0 bases and J 2 bases, with 9 bases left between them. The V gene's germline CDR1 is SGHRS and CDR2 YFSETQ. CDR3 amino acids: CASSLEGLGNQPQHF. The CDR3 region has the DNA TGCGCCAGCAGCTTGGAGGGGTTGGGCAATCAGCCCCAGCATTTT.

This clonotype has a handful of counts. J is TRBJ2-3 and V is TRBV5-1; a weak D match, TRBD1 (5 bases). Trimming removed 0 bases from V and 1 base from J, with 9 bases in between. Germline CDR1 and CDR2: SGHRS and YFSETQ. The CDR3 consists of 15 residues. DNA of the CDR3: TGCGCCAGCAGCTTGGAGGCAGGGCGCACAGATACGCAGTATTTT. The encoded protein is CASSLEAGRTDTQYF.

V and J are TRBV10-3 and TRBJ1-2, with a possible D match to TRBD1 (5 bases). The germline V gene has CDR1 ENHRY and CDR2 SYGVKD. The length of the CDR3 is 17 residues. The V end lost 0 bases, the J end lost 0 bases, and 14 bases lay between the germline ends. The DNA of the CDR3 is TGTGCCATCAGTGAGTCTGGGGCGTTCGGAACTAACTATGGCTACACCTTC. Residues: CAISESGAFGTNYGYTF.

This sequence joins TRBV29-1 and TRBJ2-7; the match to TRBD2 covers 7 bases. J gave up 7 bases and V 3 bases, and 6 bases lay outside the gene matches. The germline gives CDR1 SQVTM, CDR2 ANQGSEA. This CDR3 is 12 amino acids long. This CDR3 reads CSVDRGGKEQYF. DNA of the CDR3: TGCAGCGTTGATCGGGGAGGGAAGGAGCAGTACTTC.

The chain employs TRBV28 and TRBJ1-2; D is unresolved. There are 12 residues in the CDR3. CDR1 is MDHEN, CDR2 SYDVKM, per germline. Deletions cut 8 bases from V and 2 bases from J, with 9 bases between. The CDR3 bases are TGTGCCAGCCGTGCGGCGAACTATGGCTACACCTTC. This gives the protein CASRAANYGYTF.

The chain recombines TRBV7-9 with TRBJ2-3; D is undetermined. Germline CDR1 and CDR2: SEHNR and FQNEAQ (reference sequence). The CDR3 is 14 amino acids. The V end lost 4 bases, the J end lost 10 bases, and 18 bases lay between the germline ends. The CDR3 region has the DNA TGTGCCAGCAGCTGGGCCGGTGGGATGGATGCGCAGTATTTT. This codes for CASSWAGGMDAQYF.

CDR3 nucleotide sequence: TGTGCCAGCAAGGGGCTAGCGACCTACAATGAGCAGTTCTTC. Its protein product is CASKGLATYNEQFF. The chain carries TRBV28 and TRBJ2-1, with a tentative D call TRBD2 (6 bases). Trimming cost V 7 bases and J 2 bases, with 12 bases left between them. The CDR3 extends over 14 amino acids. Looked up from germline, CDR1 is MDHEN and CDR2 is SYDVKM.